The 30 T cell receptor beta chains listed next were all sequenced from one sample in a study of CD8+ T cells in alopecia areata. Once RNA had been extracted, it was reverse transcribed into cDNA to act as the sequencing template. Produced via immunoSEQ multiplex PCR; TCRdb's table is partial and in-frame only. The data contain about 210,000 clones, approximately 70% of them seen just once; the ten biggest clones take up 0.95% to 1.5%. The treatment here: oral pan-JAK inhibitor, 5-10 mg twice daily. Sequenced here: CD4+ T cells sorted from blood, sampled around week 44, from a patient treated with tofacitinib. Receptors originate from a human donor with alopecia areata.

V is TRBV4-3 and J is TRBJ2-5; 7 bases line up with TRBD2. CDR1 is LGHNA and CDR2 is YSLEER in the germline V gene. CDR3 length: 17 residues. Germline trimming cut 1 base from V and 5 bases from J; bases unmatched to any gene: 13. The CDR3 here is CASSQVIGERGWETQYF. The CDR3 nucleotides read TGCGCCAGCAGCCAAGTAATCGGAGAGCGGGGCTGGGAGACCCAGTACTTC.

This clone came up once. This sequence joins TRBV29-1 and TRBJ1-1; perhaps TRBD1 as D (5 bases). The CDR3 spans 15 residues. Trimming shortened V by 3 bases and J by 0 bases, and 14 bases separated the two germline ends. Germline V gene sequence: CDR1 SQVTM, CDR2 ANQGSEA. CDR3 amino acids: CSVEVGRQLNTEAFF. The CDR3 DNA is TGCAGCGTTGAGGTGGGGCGGCAGTTGAACACTGAAGCTTTCTTT.

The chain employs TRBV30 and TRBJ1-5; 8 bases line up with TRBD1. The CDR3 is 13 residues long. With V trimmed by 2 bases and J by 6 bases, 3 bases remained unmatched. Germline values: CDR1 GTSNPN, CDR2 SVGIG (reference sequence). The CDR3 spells CAWSPGQVQPQHF. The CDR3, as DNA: TGTGCCTGGAGTCCGGGACAGGTTCAGCCCCAGCATTTT.

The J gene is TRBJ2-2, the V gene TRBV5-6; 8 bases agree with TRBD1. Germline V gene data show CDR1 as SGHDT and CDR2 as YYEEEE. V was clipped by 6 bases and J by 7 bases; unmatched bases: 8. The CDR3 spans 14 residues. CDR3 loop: CASNRQGWDGELFF. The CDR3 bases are TGTGCCAGCAACAGACAGGGGTGGGACGGGGAGCTGTTTTTT.

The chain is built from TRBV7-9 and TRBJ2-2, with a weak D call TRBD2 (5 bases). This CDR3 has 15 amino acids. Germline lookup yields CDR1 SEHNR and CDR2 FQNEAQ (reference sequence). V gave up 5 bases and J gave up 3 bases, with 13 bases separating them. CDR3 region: CASSPGSTHTGELFF. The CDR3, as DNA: TGTGCCAGCAGCCCGGGGAGCACACACACCGGGGAGCTGTTTTTT.

In nucleotides, the CDR3 is TGTGCCAGCAGCTCAGACACATCAGGCTCTGGGGCCAACGTCCTGACTTTC. It specifies CASSSDTSGSGANVLTF. This chain uses TRBV5-6 with TRBJ2-6; D call uncertain. Per the germline V gene, CDR1 is SGHDT and CDR2 is YYEEEE. The CDR3 extends over 17 amino acids. Trimming stripped 3 bases from V and 0 bases from J, with 13 bases between.

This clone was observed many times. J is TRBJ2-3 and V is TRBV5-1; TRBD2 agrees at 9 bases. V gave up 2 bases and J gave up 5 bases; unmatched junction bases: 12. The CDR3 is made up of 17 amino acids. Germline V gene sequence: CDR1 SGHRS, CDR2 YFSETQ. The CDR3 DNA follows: TGCGCCAGCAGCTTTAGCGGGGGACCCAACTTGGAAGATACGCAGTATTTT. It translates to CASSFSGGPNLEDTQYF.

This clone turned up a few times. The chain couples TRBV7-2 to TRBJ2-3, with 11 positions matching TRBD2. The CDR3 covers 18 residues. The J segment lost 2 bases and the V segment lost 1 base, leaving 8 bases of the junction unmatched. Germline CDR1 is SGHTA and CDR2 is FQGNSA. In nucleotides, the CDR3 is TGTGCCAGCAGCTTAGATTTTAGCGGGGGGGCAAACACAGATACGCAGTATTTT. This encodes CASSLDFSGGANTDTQYF. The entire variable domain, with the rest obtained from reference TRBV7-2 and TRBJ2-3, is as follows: GAGVSQSPSNKVTEKGKDVELRCDPISGHTALYWYRQSLGQGLEFLIYFQGNSAPDKSGLPSDRFSAERTGGSVSTLTIQRTQQEDSAVYLCASSLDFSGGANTDTQYFGPGTRLTVL.

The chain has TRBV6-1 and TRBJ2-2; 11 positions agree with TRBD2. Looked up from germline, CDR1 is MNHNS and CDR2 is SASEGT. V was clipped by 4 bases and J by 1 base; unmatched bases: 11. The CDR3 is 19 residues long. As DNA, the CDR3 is TGTGCCAGCAGTGCAACTAGCGGGGGCATTACTGGGAACACCGGGGAGCTGTTTTTT. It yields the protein CASSATSGGITGNTGELFF.

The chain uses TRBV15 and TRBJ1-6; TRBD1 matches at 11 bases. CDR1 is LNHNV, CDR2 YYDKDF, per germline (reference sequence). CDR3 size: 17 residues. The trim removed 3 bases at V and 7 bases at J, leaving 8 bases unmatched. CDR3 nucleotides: TGTGCCACCAGCAGGGGAGGGACAGGGGGACAGAATTCACCCCTCCACTTT. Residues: CATSRGGTGGQNSPLHF. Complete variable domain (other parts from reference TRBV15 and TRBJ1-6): DAMVIQNPRYQVTQFGKPVTLSCSQTLNHNVMYWYQQKSSQAPKLLFHYYDKDFNNEADTPDNFQSRRPNTSFCFLDIRSPGLGDTAMYLCATSRGGTGGQNSPLHFGNGTRLTVT.

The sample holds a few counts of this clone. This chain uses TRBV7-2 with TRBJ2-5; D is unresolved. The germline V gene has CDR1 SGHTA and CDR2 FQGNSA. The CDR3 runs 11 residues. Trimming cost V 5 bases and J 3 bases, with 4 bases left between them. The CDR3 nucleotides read TGTGCCAGCAGCCAGAAAGAGACCCAGTACTTC. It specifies CASSQKETQYF.

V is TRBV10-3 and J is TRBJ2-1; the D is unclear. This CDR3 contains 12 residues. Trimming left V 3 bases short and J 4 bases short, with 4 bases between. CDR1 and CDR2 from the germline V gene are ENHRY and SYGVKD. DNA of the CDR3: TGTGCCATCAGTGACAGATACAATGAGCAGTTCTTC. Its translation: CAISDRYNEQFF.

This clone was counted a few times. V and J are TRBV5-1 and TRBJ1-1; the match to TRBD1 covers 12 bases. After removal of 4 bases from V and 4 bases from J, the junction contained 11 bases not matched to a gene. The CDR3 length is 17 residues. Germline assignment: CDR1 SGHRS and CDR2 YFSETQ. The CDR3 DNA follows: TGCGCCAGCAGCACCCCCCGGGACAGGGGGCAAAGCACTGAAGCTTTCTTT. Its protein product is CASSTPRDRGQSTEAFF.

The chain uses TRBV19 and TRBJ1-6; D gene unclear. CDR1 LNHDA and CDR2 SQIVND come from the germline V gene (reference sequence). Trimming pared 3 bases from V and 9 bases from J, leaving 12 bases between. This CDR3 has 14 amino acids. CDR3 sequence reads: CASSMIVGLSPLHF. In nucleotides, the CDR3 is TGTGCCAGTAGTATGATAGTTGGACTTTCACCCCTCCACTTT.

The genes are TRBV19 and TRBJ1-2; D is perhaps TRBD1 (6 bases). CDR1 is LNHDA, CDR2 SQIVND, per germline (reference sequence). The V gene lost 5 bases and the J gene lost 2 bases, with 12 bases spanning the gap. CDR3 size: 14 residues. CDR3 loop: CASSSRDTNYGYTF. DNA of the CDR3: TGTGCCAGTAGTTCCCGGGACACCAACTATGGCTACACCTTC. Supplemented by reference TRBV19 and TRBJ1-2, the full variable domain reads DGGITQSPKYLFRKEGQNVTLSCEQNLNHDAMYWYRQDPGQGLRLIYYSQIVNDFQKGDIAEGYSVSREKKESFPLTVTSAQKNPTAFYLCASSSRDTNYGYTFGSGTRLTVV.

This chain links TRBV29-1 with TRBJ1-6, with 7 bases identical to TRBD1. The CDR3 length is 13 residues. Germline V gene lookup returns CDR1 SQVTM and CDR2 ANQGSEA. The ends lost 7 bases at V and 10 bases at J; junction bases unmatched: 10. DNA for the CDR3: TGCAGCGCCGTGACAGGGAAGGGGTCACCCCTCCACTTT. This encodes CSAVTGKGSPLHF.

CDR3: CASSLMGQARTDTQYF. As DNA, the CDR3 is TGTGCCAGCAGCTTGATGGGACAGGCCCGCACAGATACGCAGTATTTT. The gene calls are TRBV5-6 and TRBJ2-3; TRBD1 matches 8 bases. Trimming took 1 base from V and 1 from J; bases not matched to a gene: 5. Germline lookup yields CDR1 SGHDT and CDR2 YYEEEE. This CDR3 region has 16 residues.

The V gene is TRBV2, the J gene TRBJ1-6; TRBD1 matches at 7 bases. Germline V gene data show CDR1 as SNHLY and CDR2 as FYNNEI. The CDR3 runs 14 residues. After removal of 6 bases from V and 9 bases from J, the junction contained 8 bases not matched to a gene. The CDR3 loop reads CASSPTGSFSPLHF. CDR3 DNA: TGTGCCAGCAGCCCGACAGGGAGTTTTTCACCCCTCCACTTT.

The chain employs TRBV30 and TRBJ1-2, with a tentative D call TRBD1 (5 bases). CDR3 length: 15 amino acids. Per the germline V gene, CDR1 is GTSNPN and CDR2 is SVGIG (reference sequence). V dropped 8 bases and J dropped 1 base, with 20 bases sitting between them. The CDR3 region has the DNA TGTGCCCGTTCACTCGGGGGAGGGAGTAACTATGGCTACACCTTC. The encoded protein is CARSLGGGSNYGYTF.

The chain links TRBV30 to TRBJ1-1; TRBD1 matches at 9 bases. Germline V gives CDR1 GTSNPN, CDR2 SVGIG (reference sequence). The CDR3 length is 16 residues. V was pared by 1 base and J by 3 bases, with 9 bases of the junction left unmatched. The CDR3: CAWSEGQGGWDTEAFF. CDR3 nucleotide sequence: TGTGCCTGGAGTGAGGGACAGGGCGGTTGGGACACTGAAGCTTTCTTT.

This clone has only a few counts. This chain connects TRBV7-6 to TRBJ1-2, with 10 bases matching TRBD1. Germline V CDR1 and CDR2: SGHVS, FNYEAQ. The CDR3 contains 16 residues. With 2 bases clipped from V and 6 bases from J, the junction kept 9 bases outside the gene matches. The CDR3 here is CASSLTSGQGKDGYTF. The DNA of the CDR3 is TGTGCCAGCAGCTTAACCTCGGGACAGGGGAAGGATGGCTACACCTTC. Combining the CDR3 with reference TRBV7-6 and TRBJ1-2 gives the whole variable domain GAGVSQSPRYKVTKRGQDVALRCDPISGHVSLYWYRQALGQGPEFLTYFNYEAQQDKSGLPNDRFSAERPEGSISTLTIQRTEQRDSAMYRCASSLTSGQGKDGYTFGSGTRLTVV.

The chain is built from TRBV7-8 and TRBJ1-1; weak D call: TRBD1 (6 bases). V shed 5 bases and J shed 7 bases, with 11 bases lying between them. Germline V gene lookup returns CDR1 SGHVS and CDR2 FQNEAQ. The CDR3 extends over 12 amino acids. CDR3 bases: TGTGCCAGCAGCGTAACGACAGGTGAAGCTTTCTTT. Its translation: CASSVTTGEAFF.

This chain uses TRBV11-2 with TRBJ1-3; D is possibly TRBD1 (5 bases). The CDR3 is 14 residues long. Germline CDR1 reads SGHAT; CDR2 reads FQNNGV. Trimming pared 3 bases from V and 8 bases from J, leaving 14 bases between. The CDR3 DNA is TGTGCCAGCAGCTTGGGGGGAACGGAAGACACCATATATTTT. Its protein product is CASSLGGTEDTIYF. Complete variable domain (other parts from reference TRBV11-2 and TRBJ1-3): EAGVAQSPRYKIIEKRQSVAFWCNPISGHATLYWYQQILGQGPKLLIQFQNNGVVDDSQLPKDRFSAERLKGVDSTLKIQPAKLEDSAVYLCASSLGGTEDTIYFGEGSWLTVV.

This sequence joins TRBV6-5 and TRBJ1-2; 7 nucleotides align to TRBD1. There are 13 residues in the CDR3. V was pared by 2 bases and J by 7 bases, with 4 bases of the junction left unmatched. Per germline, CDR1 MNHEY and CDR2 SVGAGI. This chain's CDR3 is CASSYRQGGGYTF. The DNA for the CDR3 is TGTGCCAGCAGTTACCGACAGGGAGGTGGCTACACCTTC.

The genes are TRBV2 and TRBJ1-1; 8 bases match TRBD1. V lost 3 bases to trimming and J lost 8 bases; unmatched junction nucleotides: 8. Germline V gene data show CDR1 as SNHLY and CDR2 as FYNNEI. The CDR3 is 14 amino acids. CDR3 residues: CASSEWDRFTEAFF. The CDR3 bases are TGTGCCAGCAGTGAGTGGGACAGGTTCACCGAAGCTTTCTTT.

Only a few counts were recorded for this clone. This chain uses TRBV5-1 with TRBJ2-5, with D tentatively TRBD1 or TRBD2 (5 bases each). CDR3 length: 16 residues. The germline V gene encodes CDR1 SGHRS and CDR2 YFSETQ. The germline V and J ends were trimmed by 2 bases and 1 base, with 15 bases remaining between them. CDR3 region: CASSLRDPKLQETQYF. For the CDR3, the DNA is TGCGCCAGCAGCTTACGGGACCCTAAACTCCAAGAGACCCAGTACTTC.

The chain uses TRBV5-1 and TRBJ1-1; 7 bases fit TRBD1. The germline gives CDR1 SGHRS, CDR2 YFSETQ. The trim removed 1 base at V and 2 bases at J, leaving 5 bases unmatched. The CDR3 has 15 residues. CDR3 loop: CASSLNRGGNTEAFF. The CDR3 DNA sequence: TGCGCCAGCAGCTTGAACAGGGGAGGAAACACTGAAGCTTTCTTT.

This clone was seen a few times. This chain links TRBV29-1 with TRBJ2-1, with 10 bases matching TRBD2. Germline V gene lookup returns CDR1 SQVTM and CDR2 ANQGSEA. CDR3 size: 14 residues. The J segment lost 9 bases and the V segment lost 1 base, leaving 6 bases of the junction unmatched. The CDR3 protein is CSVEVVTSGVEQFF. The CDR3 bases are TGCAGCGTTGAAGTCGTAACTAGCGGGGTTGAGCAGTTCTTC.

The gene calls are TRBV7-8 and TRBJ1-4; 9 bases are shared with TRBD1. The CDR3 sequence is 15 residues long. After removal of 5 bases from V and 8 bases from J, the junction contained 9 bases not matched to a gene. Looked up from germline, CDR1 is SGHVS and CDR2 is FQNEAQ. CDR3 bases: TGTGCCAGCAGCACGGGACAGGGCGAAGGCGAAAAACTGTTTTTT. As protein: CASSTGQGEGEKLFF.

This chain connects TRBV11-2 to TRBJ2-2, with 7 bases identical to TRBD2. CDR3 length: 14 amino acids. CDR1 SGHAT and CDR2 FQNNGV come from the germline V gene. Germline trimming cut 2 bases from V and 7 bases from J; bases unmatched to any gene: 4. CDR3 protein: CASSLHLAVGELFF. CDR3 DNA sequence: TGTGCCAGCAGCTTACACCTAGCGGTCGGGGAGCTGTTTTTT.